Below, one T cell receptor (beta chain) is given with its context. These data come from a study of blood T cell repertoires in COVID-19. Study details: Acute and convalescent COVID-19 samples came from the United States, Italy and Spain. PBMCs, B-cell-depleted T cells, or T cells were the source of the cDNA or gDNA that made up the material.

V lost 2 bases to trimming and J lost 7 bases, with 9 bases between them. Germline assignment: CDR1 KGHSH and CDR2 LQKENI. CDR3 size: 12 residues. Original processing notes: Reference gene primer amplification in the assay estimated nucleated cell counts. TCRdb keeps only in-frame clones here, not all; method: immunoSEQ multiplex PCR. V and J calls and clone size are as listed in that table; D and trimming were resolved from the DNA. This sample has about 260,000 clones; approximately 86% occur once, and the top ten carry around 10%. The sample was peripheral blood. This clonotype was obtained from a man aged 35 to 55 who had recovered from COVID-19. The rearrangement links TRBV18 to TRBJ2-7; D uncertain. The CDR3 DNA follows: TGTGCCAGCTCACCAAACGGGTATGAGCAGTACTTC. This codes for CASSPNGYEQYF.